Below, 15 T cell receptor beta chains from the same sample are listed, as sequenced in a study of PD-L1 blockade in urothelial cancer. Here immunoSEQ multiplex PCR was the method, and the copy in TCRdb shows in-frame clones only, minus some. The profile shows more than 95,000 clones, approximately 85% of them singletons. Noted time point: peripheral blood 6 weeks after treatment start. The sample here was PBMCs, taken around atezolizumab (anti-PD-L1) treatment. These receptors originate from a man aged 50 or older with urothelial cancer.

This chain links TRBV30 with TRBJ1-4, with 8 bases aligning to TRBD1. V was pared by 4 bases and J by 8 bases, with 9 bases of the junction left unmatched. The CDR3 runs 14 residues. Germline lookup yields CDR1 GTSNPN and CDR2 SVGIG (reference sequence). CDR3 in amino acids: CAWTPDRVREKLFF. CDR3 sequence (DNA): TGTGCCTGGACTCCGGACAGGGTCAGAGAAAAACTGTTTTTT.

This rearrangement joins TRBV15 to TRBJ2-1, with a possible D match to TRBD1 (5 bases). Germline assignment: CDR1 LNHNV and CDR2 YYDKDF (reference sequence). The V and J ends lost 5 bases and 4 bases respectively, with 6 bases between them. The CDR3 is 12 amino acids. The CDR3 reads CATSSGYNEQFF. As DNA, the CDR3 is TGTGCCACCAGCTCAGGGTACAATGAGCAGTTCTTC. Filled out from reference TRBV15 and TRBJ2-1, the complete variable domain reads DAMVIQNPRYQVTQFGKPVTLSCSQTLNHNVMYWYQQKSSQAPKLLFHYYDKDFNNEADTPDNFQSRRPNTSFCFLDIRSPGLGDTAMYLCATSSGYNEQFFGPGTRLTVL.

J is TRBJ1-1 and V is TRBV29-1; 9 bases map to TRBD1. CDR3 length equals 13 residues. CDR1 SQVTM and CDR2 ANQGSEA come from the germline V gene. The V and J ends lost 7 bases and 1 base, in that order; junction bases with no gene match: 4. The CDR3 nucleotides read TGCAGCGGTCGACAGGGGGGGAACACTGAAGCTTTCTTT. Protein: CSGRQGGNTEAFF.

The rearrangement links TRBV15 to TRBJ2-7; TRBD2 matches 7 bases. The J segment lost 2 bases and the V segment lost 3 bases, leaving 4 bases of the junction unmatched. The CDR3 covers 14 residues. Per germline, CDR1 LNHNV and CDR2 YYDKDF (reference sequence). The CDR3, as DNA: TGTGCCACCAGCAGGGAGCGGGGCACCTACGAGCAGTACTTC. It specifies CATSRERGTYEQYF. Full variable domain (rest looked up from reference TRBV15 and TRBJ2-7): DAMVIQNPRYQVTQFGKPVTLSCSQTLNHNVMYWYQQKSSQAPKLLFHYYDKDFNNEADTPDNFQSRRPNTSFCFLDIRSPGLGDTAMYLCATSRERGTYEQYFGPGTRLTVT.

This chain connects TRBV5-1 to TRBJ2-1; perhaps TRBD1 as D (6 bases). Trimming removed 2 bases from V and 0 bases from J, with 9 bases in between. The CDR3 consists of 15 residues. The germline V gene has CDR1 SGHRS and CDR2 YFSETQ. The CDR3 loop is CASSFRTDSYNEQFF. Written as DNA, the CDR3 is TGCGCCAGCAGCTTTCGGACAGACTCCTACAATGAGCAGTTCTTC.

CDR3 bases: TGTGCCTGGAGTCAGGGGGTCTACGAGCAGTACTTC. This gives the protein CAWSQGVYEQYF. The J gene is TRBJ2-7, the V gene TRBV30; 7 nucleotides match TRBD1. Per germline, CDR1 GTSNPN and CDR2 SVGIG (reference sequence). This CDR3 has 12 amino acids. The ends lost 2 bases at V and 3 bases at J; junction bases unmatched: 1.

CDR3 sequence: CASSSGQARSSYNEQFF. The CDR3 DNA follows: TGTGCCAGCAGCTCGGGACAGGCTAGGAGCTCCTACAATGAGCAGTTCTTC. This chain joins TRBV5-4 and TRBJ2-1, with 8 bases fitting TRBD1. This CDR3 contains 17 residues. Losses at the gene ends were 3 bases for V and 0 bases for J; bases not matched to a gene: 8. Germline CDR1 is SGHNT and CDR2 is YYREEE (reference sequence).

This clone is a singleton in its sample. The chain combines TRBV7-2 with TRBJ1-5; D is unclear. V was pared by 5 bases and J by 1 base, with 15 bases between. In germline, CDR1 is SGHTA, CDR2 FQGNSA. The CDR3 totals 16 residues. The CDR3 sequence: CASSPRSRISNQPQHF. As DNA, the CDR3 is TGTGCCAGCAGCCCCCGTTCGAGGATCAGCAATCAGCCCCAGCATTTT. Drawing the rest from reference TRBV7-2 and TRBJ1-5, the complete variable domain is GAGVSQSPSNKVTEKGKDVELRCDPISGHTALYWYRQSLGQGLEFLIYFQGNSAPDKSGLPSDRFSAERTGGSVSTLTIQRTQQEDSAVYLCASSPRSRISNQPQHFGDGTRLSIL.

The chain carries TRBV28 and TRBJ2-1, with 9 bases identical to TRBD2. CDR1 is MDHEN and CDR2 is SYDVKM in the germline V gene. With V trimmed by 6 bases and J by 6 bases, 24 bases remained unmatched. The CDR3 sequence is 20 residues long. The CDR3 here is CASRPGPQGFGGRAGNEQFF. CDR3 coding DNA: TGTGCCAGCAGGCCGGGCCCTCAAGGGTTTGGCGGGAGGGCTGGCAATGAGCAGTTCTTC.

The genes are TRBV28 and TRBJ2-1, with a possible D match to TRBD2 (5 bases). The CDR3 extends over 15 amino acids. Trimming removed 6 bases at V and 7 bases at J, with 19 bases between. Germline loops: CDR1 MDHEN, CDR2 SYDVKM. Here the CDR3 reads CASRPGRSSGNEQFF. The DNA for the CDR3 is TGTGCCAGCAGACCCGGACGGAGCTCGGGGAATGAGCAGTTCTTC. The variable domain in full, with the rest retrieved from reference TRBV28 and TRBJ2-1, is DVKVTQSSRYLVKRTGEKVFLECVQDMDHENMFWYRQDPGLGLRLIYFSYDVKMKEKGDIPEGYSVSREKKERFSLILESASTNQTSMYLCASRPGRSSGNEQFFGPGTRLTVL.

This chain uses TRBV10-2 with TRBJ1-2, with 8 bases fitting TRBD1. The germline gives CDR1 WSHSY, CDR2 SAAADI. The CDR3 is made up of 13 amino acids. Trimming took 8 bases from V and 5 from J; bases not matched to a gene: 7. The CDR3 region has the DNA TGCGCCAGCGGCGGACAGGGCCGGTATGGCTACACCTTC. Translating gives CASGGQGRYGYTF.

The CDR3 nucleotides are TGTGCCAGCAGCTTAGGCTACTCCCGCTATGAGCAGTTCTTC. Translated: CASSLGYSRYEQFF. This chain links TRBV7-6 with TRBJ2-1; D uncertain. The V end was cut by 1 base, the J end by 8 bases, with 12 bases between. The germline V gene encodes CDR1 SGHVS and CDR2 FNYEAQ. CDR3 length: 14 residues.

This clone showed up just a few times. The chain joins TRBV7-6 to TRBJ2-7, with D unclear. Germline V gives CDR1 SGHVS, CDR2 FNYEAQ. V was shortened by 5 bases and J by 2 bases, with 16 bases between the two germline ends. This CDR3 has 15 amino acids. For the CDR3, the DNA is TGTGCCAGCAGCGGCCCAGCGATTCCCCCCTACGAGCAGTACTTC. Its translation is CASSGPAIPPYEQYF.

The gene calls are TRBV19 and TRBJ2-1; 9 bases are shared with TRBD2. CDR1 and CDR2 (germline): LNHDA, SQIVND (reference sequence). The CDR3 is 16 residues long. Losses at the gene ends were 7 bases for V and 0 bases for J; bases not matched to a gene: 7. DNA of the CDR3: TGTGCCAGTACCTTGCGGGAGGGAAGCTCCTACAATGAGCAGTTCTTC. It codes for CASTLREGSSYNEQFF. Drawing the rest from reference TRBV19 and TRBJ2-1, the complete variable domain is DGGITQSPKYLFRKEGQNVTLSCEQNLNHDAMYWYRQDPGQGLRLIYYSQIVNDFQKGDIAEGYSVSREKKESFPLTVTSAQKNPTAFYLCASTLREGSSYNEQFFGPGTRLTVL.

The genes are TRBV7-2 and TRBJ1-2; 7 positions match TRBD1. Germline values: CDR1 SGHTA, CDR2 FQGNSA. J gave up 3 bases and V 6 bases, and 4 bases lay outside the gene matches. The CDR3 consists of 13 residues. In nucleotides, the CDR3 is TGTGCCAGCAGTTACGACAGGGACTATGGCTACACCTTC. Amino acid sequence: CASSYDRDYGYTF.